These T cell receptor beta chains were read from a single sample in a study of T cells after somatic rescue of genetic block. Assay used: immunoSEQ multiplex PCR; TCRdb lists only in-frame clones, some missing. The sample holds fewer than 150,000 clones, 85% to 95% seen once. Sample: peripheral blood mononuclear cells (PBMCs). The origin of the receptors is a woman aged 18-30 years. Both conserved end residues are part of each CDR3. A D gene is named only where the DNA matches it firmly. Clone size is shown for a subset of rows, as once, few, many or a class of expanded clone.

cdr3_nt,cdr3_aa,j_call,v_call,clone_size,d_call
TGTGCCATCAGTGAGTTGGGGCTGCCACTTGCTGGAAACACCATATATTTT,CAISELGLPLAGNTIYF,TRBJ1-3,TRBV10-3,once,.
TGTGCCAGCAGCTACCCGACGGGACAGGGGTGGTACGAGCAGTACTTC,CASSYPTGQGWYEQYF,TRBJ2-7,TRBV7-9,.,TRBD1
TGTGCCAGCAGCGTCCCCAGGGACAGCGCGAACACCGGGGAGCTGTTTTTT,CASSVPRDSANTGELFF,TRBJ2-2,TRBV9,once,TRBD1
TGTGCCAGCAGCTTAGGGAGCAATGAAAAACTGTTTTTT,CASSLGSNEKLFF,TRBJ1-4,TRBV7-9,.,.
TGTGCCAGCAGCTTGGACAGCGGGACTAGCCTCAATGAGCAGTTCTTC,CASSLDSGTSLNEQFF,TRBJ2-1,TRBV5-4,.,TRBD2
TGTGCCAGCAGTTCGACAGGTGGCGCTCAGCCCCAGCATTTT,CASSSTGGAQPQHF,TRBJ1-5,TRBV27,.,.
TGTGCCAGCAGCTTAGTGGTAGCGGGGGGCACAGATACGCAGTATTTT,CASSLVVAGGTDTQYF,TRBJ2-3,TRBV7-9,.,TRBD2
TGTGCCAGTAGCCCGAGCCGGGGCCCGAACTATGGCTACACCTTC,CASSPSRGPNYGYTF,TRBJ1-2,TRBV19,.,.
TGCGCCAACCTAGAGAGGGGGGCCTACAATGAGCAGTTCTTC,CANLERGAYNEQFF,TRBJ2-1,TRBV5-1,.,.
TGTGCCAGCAGCTTAAGCGGGGGGGCCGAAGATACGCAGTATTTT,CASSLSGGAEDTQYF,TRBJ2-3,TRBV7-6,.,TRBD2
TGTGCCAGCTCAGGGAGGAGTGGGGGTCGTATGAACACTGAAGCTTTCTTT,CASSGRSGGRMNTEAFF,TRBJ1-1,TRBV18,.,.
TGTGCCAGCAGTTTGCTAGAGGGGACCCAGTACTTC,CASSLLEGTQYF,TRBJ2-5,TRBV7-2,.,.
TGTGCCAGCAGCCCCCGGGGAGCGGGCGGAAACAATGAGCAGTTCTTC,CASSPRGAGGNNEQFF,TRBJ2-1,TRBV7-2,.,.
TGTGCCACCAGCAGAGATCCAGGGAGTGGTCAGCCCCAGCATTTT,CATSRDPGSGQPQHF,TRBJ1-5,TRBV15,.,.
TGTGCCAGCAGTAACTGGGGGGCAGGGGAGACCCAGTACTTC,CASSNWGAGETQYF,TRBJ2-5,TRBV4-2,.,.
TGCAGTGCCCCCCAAGAGACCCAGTACTTC,CSAPQETQYF,TRBJ2-5,TRBV20-1,.,.
TGTGCCAGCAGCTTAAGGGGGGCGAGTGAAAAACTGTTTTTT,CASSLRGASEKLFF,TRBJ1-4,TRBV11-3,.,.
TGCGCCAGCAGCCAAGATCGGGGGGCAAGAAGCTTTACGGAGCAGTACTTC,CASSQDRGARSFTEQYF,TRBJ2-7,TRBV4-3,.,.